Below, 32 T cell receptor beta chains from the same sample are listed, as sequenced in a study of T cells in Graves' hyperthyroidism and ophthalmopathy. The CDR3 regions of TCR beta were amplified from RNA transcripts. In the first-round RT-PCR of the TCR CDR3, the HTBI primer set was used. Via MiXCR, TCRdb re-called the multiplex PCR reads, giving one row per CDR3 protein. The sample lists 300,000 to 400,000 distinct CDR3 sequences; over 20% were seen once. The specimen was blood. The receptors were gathered from a woman aged 50 to 60 with Graves' hyperthyroidism.

This clonotype appeared many times. The rearrangement uses TRBV28 and TRBJ1-2; D remains unclear. The V gene lost 10 bases and the J gene lost 2 bases, with 14 bases spanning the gap. The CDR3 runs 13 residues. CDR1 and CDR2 from the germline V gene are MDHEN and SYDVKM. For the CDR3, the DNA is TGTGCCATAAGTCCGAGCAGGAACTATGGCTACACCTTC. It specifies CAISPSRNYGYTF.

The gene calls are TRBV20-1 and TRBJ2-5; tentatively, D is TRBD2 (5 bases). Germline V lookup: CDR1 DFQATT, CDR2 SNEGSKA (reference sequence). The ends were cut back, 3 bases at V and 7 bases at J, with 15 bases in the middle. The CDR3 totals 13 residues. The CDR3 region is CSASLAVRGTQYF. CDR3 nucleotide sequence: TGCAGTGCTAGTCTAGCAGTACGAGGGACCCAGTACTTC.

The chain links TRBV20-1 to TRBJ1-5; 12 nucleotides line up with TRBD1. Losses at the gene ends were 3 bases for V and 2 bases for J; bases not matched to a gene: 11. From germline, CDR1 is DFQATT and CDR2 SNEGSKA (reference sequence). The length of the CDR3 is 18 residues. The CDR3 coding sequence is TGCAGTGCTAGTGTGACCGGGACAGGGGGCTTTCGCAATCAGCCCCAGCATTTT. Translating it yields CSASVTGTGGFRNQPQHF.

This clonotype occurred many times. The CDR3 protein is CASSPDLKSYNEQFF. The CDR3 DNA is TGTGCCAGCAGCCCTGACTTAAAATCCTACAATGAGCAGTTCTTC. The chain has TRBV5-6 and TRBJ2-1; D is uncertain. The CDR3 consists of 15 residues. CDR1 and CDR2 (germline): SGHDT, YYEEEE. Trimming shortened V by 4 bases and J by 1 base, and 12 bases separated the two germline ends.

The chain employs TRBV30 and TRBJ2-2; D may correspond to TRBD1 or TRBD2 (5 bases each). The CDR3 extends over 14 amino acids. Trimming cost V 6 bases and J 4 bases, with 15 bases left between them. Germline V gene sequence: CDR1 GTSNPN, CDR2 SVGIG (reference sequence). The CDR3 loop reads CACLGERFTGELFF. In DNA, the CDR3 is TGTGCCTGCCTGGGGGAACGGTTCACCGGGGAGCTGTTTTTT.

This clonotype occurred many times. The chain links TRBV6-5 to TRBJ2-7, with TRBD2 as a possible D gene (6 bases). In germline, CDR1 is MNHEY, CDR2 SVGAGI. V lost 2 bases and J lost 4, with 12 bases in between. The length of the CDR3 is 14 residues. The CDR3 spells CASSYRGVGYEQYF. Here the CDR3 DNA reads TGTGCCAGCAGTTACCGCGGGGTTGGGTACGAGCAGTACTTC.

In its sample, this clonotype was seen many times. V is TRBV7-9 and J is TRBJ2-3; TRBD1 matches 7 bases. V was pared by 5 bases and J by 5 bases, with 4 bases of the junction left unmatched. This CDR3 has 13 residues. Germline V CDR1 and CDR2: SEHNR, FQNEAQ (reference sequence). The CDR3 sequence is CASSQGDQDTQYF. CDR3 nucleotide sequence: TGTGCCAGCAGCCAGGGGGATCAAGATACGCAGTATTTT. Full variable domain (rest looked up from reference TRBV7-9 and TRBJ2-3): DTGVSQNPRHKITKRGQNVTFRCDPISEHNRLYWYRQTLGQGPEFLTYFQNEAQLEKSRLLSDRFSAERPKGSFSTLEIQRTEQGDSAMYLCASSQGDQDTQYFGPGTRLTVL.

J is TRBJ2-1 and V is TRBV30; TRBD2 agrees at 10 bases. CDR3 length: 14 residues. The germline V gene encodes CDR1 GTSNPN and CDR2 SVGIG (reference sequence). Losses at the gene ends were 2 bases for V and 8 bases for J; bases not matched to a gene: 6. The chain's CDR3 is CAWSITSGKDEQFF. The CDR3 DNA sequence: TGTGCCTGGAGTATTACTAGCGGGAAGGATGAGCAGTTCTTC.

This clonotype was seen only a few times. The J gene is TRBJ1-2, the V gene TRBV6-1, with a weak D call TRBD1 (5 bases). The CDR3 loop spans 13 amino acids. The germline V and J ends were trimmed by 7 bases and 5 bases, with 14 bases remaining between them. CDR1 and CDR2 (germline): MNHNS, SASEGT. CDR3 DNA: TGTGCCAGCACCCGAGGGGTTCGATATGGCTACACCTTC. Translating gives CASTRGVRYGYTF.

This clonotype was seen ten or more times. The rearrangement uses TRBV30 and TRBJ2-3; perhaps TRBD1 as D (5 bases). The CDR3 is made up of 12 amino acids. With 0 bases removed from V and 4 bases from J, the gap between germline ends came to 5 bases. CDR1 GTSNPN and CDR2 SVGIG come from the germline V gene (reference sequence). CDR3 region: CAWSVGADTQYF. The CDR3, as DNA: TGTGCCTGGAGTGTAGGGGCAGATACGCAGTATTTT.

This clonotype was seen many times. This chain links TRBV7-9 with TRBJ1-2; 7 bases are shared with TRBD1. The CDR3 is 15 amino acids. Per germline, CDR1 SEHNR and CDR2 FQNEAQ (reference sequence). The V and J ends lost 4 bases and 8 bases, in that order; junction bases with no gene match: 13. CDR3 sequence: CASSSGVRQGYGYTF. CDR3 DNA sequence: TGTGCCAGCAGCTCCGGGGTCCGACAGGGTTACGGCTACACCTTC.

This clonotype showed up many times. The chain employs TRBV12-3 or TRBV12-4 and TRBJ2-7, with 10 bases identical to TRBD1. This CDR3 has 14 amino acids. Losses at the gene ends were 4 bases for V and 4 bases for J; bases not matched to a gene: 4. CDR3 DNA: TGTGCCAGCAGTTACGGACAGGGGGAATACGAGCAGTACTTC. Amino acid sequence: CASSYGQGEYEQYF.

This clonotype has a handful of counts. This chain joins TRBV6-1 and TRBJ2-1; perhaps D is TRBD1 or TRBD2 (5 bases each). V lost 7 bases and J lost 4, with 14 bases in between. This CDR3 is 14 amino acids long. The V gene's germline CDR1 is MNHNS and CDR2 SASEGT. The CDR3 nucleotides are TGTGCCAGCAAGGGACCCGGTCGATACAATGAGCAGTTCTTC. This sequence encodes CASKGPGRYNEQFF.

Only a few counts were recorded for this clonotype. The rearrangement joins TRBV20-1 to TRBJ1-1, with unresolved D. Germline lookup yields CDR1 DFQATT and CDR2 SNEGSKA (reference sequence). V gave up 1 base and J gave up 1 base, with 16 bases separating them. The CDR3 is 16 amino acids. The CDR3 sequence is CSARGGKALRNTEAFF. CDR3 bases: TGCAGTGCTAGAGGAGGGAAAGCTCTGAGGAACACTGAAGCTTTCTTT.

This clonotype was recorded at least ten times. The rearrangement uses TRBV30 and TRBJ1-5; D uncertain. V shed 2 bases and J shed 2 bases, with 7 bases lying between them. Germline lookup yields CDR1 GTSNPN and CDR2 SVGIG (reference sequence). The CDR3 loop spans 13 amino acids. The CDR3 nucleotides are TGTGCCTGGAGTACGGAGGGCAATCAGCCCCAGCATTTT. Translation: CAWSTEGNQPQHF. Combining the CDR3 with reference TRBV30 and TRBJ1-5 gives the whole variable domain SQTIHQWPATLVQPVGSPLSLECTVEGTSNPNLYWYRQAAGRGLQLLFYSVGIGQISSEVPQNLSASRPQDRQFILSSKKLLLSDSGFYLCAWSTEGNQPQHFGDGTRLSIL.

The chain has TRBV7-9 and TRBJ2-7; either TRBD1 or TRBD2 may fit D (5 bases each). CDR1 is SEHNR and CDR2 is FQNEAQ in the germline V gene (reference sequence). Deletions cut 3 bases from V and 2 bases from J, with 11 bases between. The CDR3 length is 14 residues. The CDR3 nucleotides read TGTGCCAGCAGCTTTGGGGGAATTCCCTACGAGCAGTACTTC. This translates into CASSFGGIPYEQYF.

This clonotype was detected a few times. V and J are TRBV19 and TRBJ1-1; D is possibly TRBD1 (5 bases). CDR1 is LNHDA, CDR2 SQIVND, per germline (reference sequence). The CDR3 runs 16 residues. V was clipped by 1 base and J by 5 bases, with 17 bases between them. In DNA, the CDR3 is TGTGCCAGTAGTATAGTAGGACAAATTGGGTTTACTGAAGCTTTCTTT. Translating it yields CASSIVGQIGFTEAFF.

The V gene is TRBV20-1, the J gene TRBJ1-2; a possible D gene is TRBD1 (6 bases). Germline CDR1 and CDR2: DFQATT and SNEGSKA (reference sequence). There are 16 residues in the CDR3. V lost 2 bases, J lost 4 bases, and 20 bases lay in between. DNA of the CDR3: TGCAGTGCTAGATGGGGTGTCGGACAGCAACTCTATGGCTACACCTTC. This encodes CSARWGVGQQLYGYTF.

This clonotype was detected ten times or more. This chain uses TRBV7-8 with TRBJ2-7; D not certain. Germline V gives CDR1 SGHVS, CDR2 FQNEAQ. V was shortened by 2 bases and J by 5 bases, with 7 bases between the two germline ends. This CDR3 has 12 residues. CDR3 loop: CASSLRSDEQYF. In nucleotides, the CDR3 is TGTGCCAGCAGCTTAAGGTCGGACGAGCAGTACTTC.

The J gene is TRBJ1-2, the V gene TRBV11-2; D call uncertain. From germline, CDR1 is SGHAT and CDR2 FQNNGV. V gave up 8 bases and J gave up 7 bases, with 17 bases separating them. The CDR3 runs 13 residues. The CDR3: CASRTFADGGYTF. Here the CDR3 DNA reads TGTGCCAGCCGAACCTTCGCCGACGGTGGCTACACCTTC.

This clonotype was counted ten times or more. The rearrangement joins TRBV7-9 to TRBJ2-7; D may be TRBD1 (6 bases). The CDR3 is made up of 16 amino acids. Trimming left V 8 bases short and J 6 bases short, with 26 bases between. Germline V gives CDR1 SEHNR, CDR2 FQNEAQ (reference sequence). In DNA form, the CDR3 reads TGTGCCAGCGAGGACAGACTAAGGGGCCCCATACGCGAGCAGTACTTC. Protein: CASEDRLRGPIREQYF.

The chain carries TRBV28 and TRBJ2-7, with D tentatively TRBD1 (7 bases). Trimming took off 6 bases at V and 3 bases at J, with 24 bases between the two ends. CDR1 MDHEN and CDR2 SYDVKM come from the germline V gene. The CDR3 has 17 residues. In nucleotides, the CDR3 is TGTGCCAGCAGCATCGGGCCGCAGGGGGGAGGTTTCTACGAGCAGTACTTC. Its protein product is CASSIGPQGGGFYEQYF.

This sequence joins TRBV20-1 and TRBJ2-1; D may be TRBD2 (6 bases). The CDR3 has 15 residues. Germline V gene lookup returns CDR1 DFQATT and CDR2 SNEGSKA (reference sequence). Trimming shortened V by 3 bases and J by 6 bases, and 18 bases separated the two germline ends. The CDR3 sequence is CSASIRRGGSNEQFF. CDR3 DNA sequence: TGCAGTGCTAGTATTCGTAGGGGAGGATCCAATGAGCAGTTCTTC.

At least ten counts were recorded for this clonotype. CDR3 sequence (DNA): TGTGCCTGGACTCCCCGCCCGTTTAAGACCCAGTACTTC. As protein: CAWTPRPFKTQYF. This chain links TRBV30 with TRBJ2-5; unclear D gene. This CDR3 spans 13 amino acids. Germline V gene sequence: CDR1 GTSNPN, CDR2 SVGIG (reference sequence). The germline V and J ends were trimmed by 4 bases and 6 bases, with 15 bases remaining between them. Filled out from reference TRBV30 and TRBJ2-5, the complete variable domain reads SQTIHQWPATLVQPVGSPLSLECTVEGTSNPNLYWYRQAAGRGLQLLFYSVGIGQISSEVPQNLSASRPQDRQFILSSKKLLLSDSGFYLCAWTPRPFKTQYFGPGTRLLVL.

This clonotype was recorded many times. The chain employs TRBV11-1 and TRBJ2-3; D possibly corresponds to TRBD2 (6 bases). This CDR3 region has 15 residues. CDR1 SGHAT and CDR2 FQDESV come from the germline V gene (reference sequence). V was pared by 3 bases and J by 1 base, with 11 bases between. The CDR3 DNA reads as TGTGCCAGCAGCTTTTCGGCTAGCGGCACAGATACGCAGTATTTT. Its translation is CASSFSASGTDTQYF.

To note about this clonotype: A much larger clone lies one base from this, so it may be a read error. The J gene is TRBJ2-3, the V gene TRBV5-1; the D call may be TRBD1 or TRBD2 (5 bases each). Germline CDR1 is SGHRS and CDR2 is YFSETQ. The CDR3 has 16 amino acids. The CDR3 DNA reads TGCGCCAGCAGCTTGTTTGGGGGAGAGGGCCAAGATACGCGGTATTTT. Protein product: CASSLFGGEGQDTRYF.

V and J are TRBV30 and TRBJ1-3; D might be TRBD1 (6 bases). CDR1 is GTSNPN and CDR2 is SVGIG in the germline V gene (reference sequence). V lost 7 bases, J lost 2 bases, and 12 bases lay in between. This CDR3 spans 13 amino acids. The CDR3 region is CAFSGHAGNTIYF. The CDR3 nucleotides read TGTGCCTTCTCGGGACACGCTGGAAACACCATATATTTT.

With respect to this clonotype: A read error may produce the germline difference seen at one junction end. The chain couples TRBV6-4 to TRBJ2-7, with 10 bases fitting TRBD1. CDR1 is MRHNA and CDR2 is SNTAGT in the germline V gene. The CDR3 consists of 15 residues. The CDR3 protein is CASSYPGTGVYERYF. In DNA form, the CDR3 reads TGTGCCAGCAGTTATCCCGGGACAGGGGTCTACGAGCGGTACTTC.

Only a few counts were recorded for this clonotype. The chain has TRBV27 and TRBJ1-5, with D maybe TRBD1 (5 bases). Germline loops: CDR1 MNHEY, CDR2 SMNVEV (reference sequence). V was shortened by 2 bases and J by 0 bases, with 11 bases between the two germline ends. The CDR3 has 16 residues. The CDR3 DNA follows: TGTGCCAGCAGTTTAGGGGGGGGGGGTAGCAATCAGCCCCAGCATTTT. Translation: CASSLGGGGSNQPQHF.

This clonotype was observed a handful of times. This CDR3 fails to terminate in the conserved phenylalanine or tryptophan, so it likely reflects a read error. The rearrangement links TRBV3-1 to TRBJ2-1; D is undetermined. Trimming stripped 1 base from V and 4 bases from J, with 5 bases between. Germline V lookup: CDR1 LGHDT, CDR2 YNNKEL (reference sequence). This CDR3 contains 13 residues. CDR3 coding DNA: TGTGCCAGCAGCCAAGCCTGGTACAATGAGCAGTTCCTC. Its translation: CASSQAWYNEQFL.

Ten or more counts support this clonotype. This chain joins TRBV6-1 and TRBJ2-7; 7 bases map to TRBD1. CDR3 size: 15 residues. Germline loops: CDR1 MNHNS, CDR2 SASEGT. Trimming at V came to 5 bases and at J to 3 bases, leaving 10 bases not matched to a gene. The CDR3 DNA follows: TGTGCCAGCAGTTACGGAACAGGGGACCTCTACGAGCAGTACTTC. Protein: CASSYGTGDLYEQYF.

This clonotype showed up many times. This chain connects TRBV5-1 to TRBJ2-5; the D gene is possibly TRBD2 (6 bases). CDR1 SGHRS and CDR2 YFSETQ come from the germline V gene. Trimming shortened V by 0 bases and J by 2 bases, and 14 bases separated the two germline ends. This CDR3 is built from 16 residues. The CDR3 is CASSLGGARIQETQYF. In DNA form, the CDR3 reads TGCGCCAGCAGCTTGGGCGGGGCCCGAATACAAGAGACCCAGTACTTC.